This T cell receptor beta chain emerged from a study of cytotoxic CD8 clonotypes in ibrutinib-treated CLL. Across the whole study: Of a cohort that held ten to twelve relapsed/refractory and around 15 treatment-naive patients, 17 were IGHV unmutated. Average yields of 255,043 productive templates and about 97,000 productive rearrangements characterized the samples.

Points from the study as a whole: Before falling back toward baseline at progression, clonality had risen at the time of ibrutinib response.

This clone was observed a few times. Antigen unknown. Germline V gene lookup returns CDR1 SQVTM and CDR2 ANQGSEA. CDR3 length: 14 amino acids. V lost 2 bases and J lost 12; bases outside the gene matches: 9. Clones were sequenced by immunoSEQ multiplex PCR, and TCRdb holds only the in-frame ones, with some missing. The sample carries a few thousand clones, under 70% recorded once. Sequences were derived from PBMCs, sampled before ibrutinib treatment. J is TRBJ2-1 and V is TRBV29-1; TRBD1 matches at 11 bases. This receptor was identified in a human donor with chronic lymphocytic leukemia. In nucleotides, the CDR3 is TGCAGCGTTGAATGGGGACAGGGGGATTTTGTGCAGTTCTTC. Amino acids: CSVEWGQGDFVQFF.